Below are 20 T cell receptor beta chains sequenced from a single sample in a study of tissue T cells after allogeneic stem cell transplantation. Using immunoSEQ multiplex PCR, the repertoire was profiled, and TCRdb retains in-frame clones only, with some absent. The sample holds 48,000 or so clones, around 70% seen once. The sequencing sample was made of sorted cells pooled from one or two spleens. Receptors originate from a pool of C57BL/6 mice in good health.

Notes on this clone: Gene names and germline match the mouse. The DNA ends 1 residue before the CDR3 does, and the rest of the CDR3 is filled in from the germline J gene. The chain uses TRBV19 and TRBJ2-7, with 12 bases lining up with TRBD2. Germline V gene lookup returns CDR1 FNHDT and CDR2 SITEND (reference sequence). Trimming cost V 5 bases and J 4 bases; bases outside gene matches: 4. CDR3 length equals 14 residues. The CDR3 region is CASRGLGGEYEQYF. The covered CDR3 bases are TGTGCCAGCAGAGGACTGGGGGGGGAGTATGAACAGTAC.

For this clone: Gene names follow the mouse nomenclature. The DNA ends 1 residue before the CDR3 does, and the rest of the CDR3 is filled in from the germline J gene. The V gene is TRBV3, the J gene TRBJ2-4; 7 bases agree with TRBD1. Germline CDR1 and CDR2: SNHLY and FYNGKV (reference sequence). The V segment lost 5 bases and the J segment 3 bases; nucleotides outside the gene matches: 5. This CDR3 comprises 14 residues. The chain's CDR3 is CASSNRQGQNTLYF. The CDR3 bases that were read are TGTGCCAGCAGCAACCGACAGGGCCAAAACACCTTGTAC.

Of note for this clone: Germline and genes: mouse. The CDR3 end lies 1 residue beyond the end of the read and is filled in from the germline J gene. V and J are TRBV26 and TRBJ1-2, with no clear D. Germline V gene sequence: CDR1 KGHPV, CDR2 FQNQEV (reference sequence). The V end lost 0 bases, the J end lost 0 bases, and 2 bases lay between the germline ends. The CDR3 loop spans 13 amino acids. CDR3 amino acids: CASSLSANSDYTF. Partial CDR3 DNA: TGTGCCAGCAGTCTGTCTGCAAACTCCGACTACACC.

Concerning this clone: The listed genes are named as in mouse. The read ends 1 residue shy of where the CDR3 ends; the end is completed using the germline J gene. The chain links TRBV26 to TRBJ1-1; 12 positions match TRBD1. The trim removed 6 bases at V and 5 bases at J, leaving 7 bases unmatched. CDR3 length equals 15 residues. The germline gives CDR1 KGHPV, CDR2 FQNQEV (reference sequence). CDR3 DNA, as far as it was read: TGTGCCAGCAGGCACCGGGACAGGGGGCTTACAGAAGTCTTC. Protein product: CASRHRDRGLTEVF. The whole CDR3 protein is CASRHRDRGLTEVFF.

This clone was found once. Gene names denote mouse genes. The CDR3 bases that were read are TGTGCTAGCAGTTTCGGGGACACCGGGCAGCTCTAC. Residues: CASSFGDTGQLY. The complete CDR3 reads CASSFGDTGQLYF. The chain has TRBV29 and TRBJ2-2, with D hard to call. The read gets to within 1 residue of the CDR3 end, and the germline J gene fills in the rest. The CDR3 is 13 residues long. V was pared by 3 bases and J by 3 bases, with 5 bases between. Germline loops: CDR1 MSHET, CDR2 SYDVDS.

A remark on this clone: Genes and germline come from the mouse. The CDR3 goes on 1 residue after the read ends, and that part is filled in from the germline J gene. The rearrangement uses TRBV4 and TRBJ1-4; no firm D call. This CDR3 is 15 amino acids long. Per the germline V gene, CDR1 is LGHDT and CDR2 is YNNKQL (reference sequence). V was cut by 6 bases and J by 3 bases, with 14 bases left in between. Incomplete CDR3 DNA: TGTGCCAGCAGGCAAAGGGAGGGCCCCAACGAAAGATTATTT. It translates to CASRQREGPNERLF. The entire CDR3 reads CASRQREGPNERLFF.

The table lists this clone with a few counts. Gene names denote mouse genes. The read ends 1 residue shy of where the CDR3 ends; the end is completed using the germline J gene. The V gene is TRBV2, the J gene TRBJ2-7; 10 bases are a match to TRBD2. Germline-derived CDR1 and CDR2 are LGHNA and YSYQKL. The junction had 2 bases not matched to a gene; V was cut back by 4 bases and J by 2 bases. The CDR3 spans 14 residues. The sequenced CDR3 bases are TGTGCCAGCAGCCCGGGACTGGGGCCCTATGAACAGTAC. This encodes CASSPGLGPYEQY. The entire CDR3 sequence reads CASSPGLGPYEQYF.

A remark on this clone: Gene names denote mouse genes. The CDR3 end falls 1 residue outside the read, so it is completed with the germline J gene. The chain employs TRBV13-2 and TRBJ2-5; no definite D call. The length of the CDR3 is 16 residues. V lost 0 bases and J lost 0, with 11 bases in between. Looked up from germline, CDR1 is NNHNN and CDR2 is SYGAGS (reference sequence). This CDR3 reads CASGDAPGINQDTQYF. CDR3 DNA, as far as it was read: TGTGCCAGCGGTGATGCACCGGGGATTAACCAAGACACCCAGTAC.

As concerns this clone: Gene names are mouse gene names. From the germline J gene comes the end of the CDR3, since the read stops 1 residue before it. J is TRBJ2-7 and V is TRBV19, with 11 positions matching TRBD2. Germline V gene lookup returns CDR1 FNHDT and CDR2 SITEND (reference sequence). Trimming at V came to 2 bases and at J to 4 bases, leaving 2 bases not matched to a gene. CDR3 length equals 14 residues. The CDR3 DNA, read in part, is TGTGCCAGCAGTATCCGGACTGGGGGGTATGAACAGTAC. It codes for CASSIRTGGYEQY. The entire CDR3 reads CASSIRTGGYEQYF.

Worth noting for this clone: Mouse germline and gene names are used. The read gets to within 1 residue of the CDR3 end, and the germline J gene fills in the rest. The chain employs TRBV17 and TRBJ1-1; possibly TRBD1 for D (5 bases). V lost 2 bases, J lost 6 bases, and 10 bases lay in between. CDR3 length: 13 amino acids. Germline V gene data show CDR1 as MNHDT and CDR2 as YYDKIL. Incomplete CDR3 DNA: TGTGCTAGCAGTAGAAATCAGGGACCAGAAGTCTTC. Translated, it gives CASSRNQGPEVF. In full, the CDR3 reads CASSRNQGPEVFF.

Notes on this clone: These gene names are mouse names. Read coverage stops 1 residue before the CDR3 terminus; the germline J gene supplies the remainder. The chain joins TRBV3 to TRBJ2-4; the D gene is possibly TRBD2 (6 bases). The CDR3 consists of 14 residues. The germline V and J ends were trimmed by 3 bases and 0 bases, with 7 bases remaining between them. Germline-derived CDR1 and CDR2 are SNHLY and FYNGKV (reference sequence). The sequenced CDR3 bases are TGTGCCAGCAGCTTCCTGGGGAGTCAAAACACCTTGTAC. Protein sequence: CASSFLGSQNTLY. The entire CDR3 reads CASSFLGSQNTLYF.

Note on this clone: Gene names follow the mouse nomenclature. CDR3 DNA, as far as it was read: TGTGCCTCGGGACACGCAAACACAGAAGTCTTC. Protein sequence: CASGHANTEVF. The full CDR3 protein reads CASGHANTEVFF. The chain recombines TRBV31 with TRBJ1-1; weak D call: TRBD1 (6 bases). Read data end 1 residue before the CDR3 end; the end is taken from the germline J gene. The CDR3 is 12 amino acids. In germline, CDR1 is GKSSPN, CDR2 SITVG. Trimming cost V 7 bases and J 0 bases, with 9 bases left between them.

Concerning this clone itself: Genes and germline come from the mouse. The covered CDR3 bases are TGTGCCAGCTCCACCGGGACAGGGCACGAAAGATTATTT. It codes for CASSTGTGHERLF. The full CDR3 is CASSTGTGHERLFF. The rearrangement joins TRBV12-1 to TRBJ1-4, with 9 bases fitting TRBD1. The read halts 1 residue ahead of the CDR3 end, with the missing end drawn from the germline J gene. CDR1 and CDR2 from the germline V gene are SGHSN and HYEKVE. The CDR3 is 14 amino acids. Trimming cost V 4 bases and J 6 bases; bases outside gene matches: 5.

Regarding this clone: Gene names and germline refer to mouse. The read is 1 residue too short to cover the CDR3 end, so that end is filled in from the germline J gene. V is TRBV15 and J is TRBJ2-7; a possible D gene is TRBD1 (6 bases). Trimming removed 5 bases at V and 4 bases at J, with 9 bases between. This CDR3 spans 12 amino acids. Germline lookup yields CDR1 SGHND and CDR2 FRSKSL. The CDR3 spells CASSPDRYEQYF. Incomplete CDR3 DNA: TGTGCCAGCAGTCCGGACAGATATGAACAGTAC. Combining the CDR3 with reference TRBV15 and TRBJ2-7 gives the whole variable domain DAGVTQTPRHEVAEKGQTIILKCEPVSGHNDLFWYRQTKIQGLELLSYFRSKSLMEDGGAFKDRFKAEMLNSSFSTLKIQPTEPKDSAVYLCASSPDRYEQYFGPGTRLTVL.

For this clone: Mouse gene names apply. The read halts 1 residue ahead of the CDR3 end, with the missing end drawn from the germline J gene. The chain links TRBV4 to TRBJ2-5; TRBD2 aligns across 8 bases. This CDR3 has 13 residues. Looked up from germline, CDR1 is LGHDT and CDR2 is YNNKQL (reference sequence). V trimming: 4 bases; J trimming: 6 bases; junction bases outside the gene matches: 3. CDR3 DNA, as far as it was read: TGTGCCAGCAGCTTCTGGGGGGAGGACACCCAGTAC. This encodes CASSFWGEDTQY. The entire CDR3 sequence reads CASSFWGEDTQYF.

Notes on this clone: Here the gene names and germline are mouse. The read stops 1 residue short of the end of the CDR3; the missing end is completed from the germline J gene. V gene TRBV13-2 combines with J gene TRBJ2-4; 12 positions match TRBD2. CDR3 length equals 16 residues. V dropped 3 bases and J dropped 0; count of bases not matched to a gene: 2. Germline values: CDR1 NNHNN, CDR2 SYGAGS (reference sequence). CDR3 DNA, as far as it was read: TGTGCCAGCGGTGGGACTGGGGGGGGTAGTCAAAACACCTTGTAC. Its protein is CASGGTGGGSQNTLY. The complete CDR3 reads CASGGTGGGSQNTLYF.

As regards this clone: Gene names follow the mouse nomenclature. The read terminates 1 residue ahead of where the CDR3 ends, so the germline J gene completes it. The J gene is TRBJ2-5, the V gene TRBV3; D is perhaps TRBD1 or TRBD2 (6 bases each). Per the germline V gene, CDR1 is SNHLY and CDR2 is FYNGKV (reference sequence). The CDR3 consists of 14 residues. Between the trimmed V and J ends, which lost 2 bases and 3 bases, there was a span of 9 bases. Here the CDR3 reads CASSLMGAQDTQYF. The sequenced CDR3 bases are TGTGCCAGCAGCTTAATGGGGGCACAAGACACCCAGTAC.

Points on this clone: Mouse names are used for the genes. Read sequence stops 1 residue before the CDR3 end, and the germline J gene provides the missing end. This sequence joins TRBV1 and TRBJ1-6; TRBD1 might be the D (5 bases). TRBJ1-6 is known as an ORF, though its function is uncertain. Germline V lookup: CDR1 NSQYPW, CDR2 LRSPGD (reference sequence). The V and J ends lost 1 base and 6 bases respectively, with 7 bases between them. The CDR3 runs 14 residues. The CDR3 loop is CTCSAGDSNSPLYF. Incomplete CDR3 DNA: TGCACCTGCAGTGCAGGCGACAGTAATTCGCCCCTCTAC.

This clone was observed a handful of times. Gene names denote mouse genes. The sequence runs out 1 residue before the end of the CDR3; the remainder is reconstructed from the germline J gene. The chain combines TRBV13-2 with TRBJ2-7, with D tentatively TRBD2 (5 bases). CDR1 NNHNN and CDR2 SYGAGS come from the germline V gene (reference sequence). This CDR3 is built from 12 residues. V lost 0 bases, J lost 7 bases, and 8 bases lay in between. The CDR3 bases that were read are TGTGCCAGCGGTGATGTGGGGAGAGAACAGTAC. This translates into CASGDVGREQY. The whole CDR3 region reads CASGDVGREQYF.

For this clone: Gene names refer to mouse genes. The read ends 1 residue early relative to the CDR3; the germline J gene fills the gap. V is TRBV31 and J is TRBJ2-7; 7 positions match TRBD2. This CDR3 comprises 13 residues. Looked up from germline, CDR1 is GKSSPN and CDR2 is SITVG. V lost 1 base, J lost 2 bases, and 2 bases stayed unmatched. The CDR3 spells CAWSRTGAYEQYF. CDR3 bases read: TGTGCCTGGAGTCGCACTGGGGCCTATGAACAGTAC.